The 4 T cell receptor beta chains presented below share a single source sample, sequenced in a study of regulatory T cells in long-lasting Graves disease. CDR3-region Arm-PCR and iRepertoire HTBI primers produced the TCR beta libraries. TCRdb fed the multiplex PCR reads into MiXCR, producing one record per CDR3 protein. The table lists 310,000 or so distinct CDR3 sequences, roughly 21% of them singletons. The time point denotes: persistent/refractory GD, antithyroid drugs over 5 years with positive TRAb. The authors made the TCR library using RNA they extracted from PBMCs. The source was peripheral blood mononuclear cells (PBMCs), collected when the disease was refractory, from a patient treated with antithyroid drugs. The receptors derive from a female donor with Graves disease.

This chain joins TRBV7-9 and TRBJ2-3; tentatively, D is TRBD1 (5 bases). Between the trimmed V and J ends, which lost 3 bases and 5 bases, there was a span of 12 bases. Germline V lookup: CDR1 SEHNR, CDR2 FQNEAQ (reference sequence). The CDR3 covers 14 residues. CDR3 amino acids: CASSLAADRDTQYF. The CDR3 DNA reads TGTGCCAGCAGCTTGGCGGCAGACAGAGATACGCAGTATTTT.

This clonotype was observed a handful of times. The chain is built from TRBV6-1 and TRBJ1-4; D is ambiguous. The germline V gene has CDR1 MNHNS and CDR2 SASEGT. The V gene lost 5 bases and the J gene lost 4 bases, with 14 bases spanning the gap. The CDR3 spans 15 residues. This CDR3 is CASSPRGVLNEKLFF. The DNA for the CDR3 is TGTGCCAGCAGTCCCCGCGGGGTCCTTAATGAAAAACTGTTTTTT.

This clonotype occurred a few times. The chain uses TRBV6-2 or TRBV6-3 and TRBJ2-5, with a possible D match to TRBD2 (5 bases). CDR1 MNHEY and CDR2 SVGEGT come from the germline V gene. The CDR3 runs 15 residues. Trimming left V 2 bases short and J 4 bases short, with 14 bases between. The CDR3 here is CASSYPRGGRETQYF. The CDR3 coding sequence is TGTGCCAGCAGTTACCCCCGGGGTGGGCGAGAGACCCAGTACTTC.

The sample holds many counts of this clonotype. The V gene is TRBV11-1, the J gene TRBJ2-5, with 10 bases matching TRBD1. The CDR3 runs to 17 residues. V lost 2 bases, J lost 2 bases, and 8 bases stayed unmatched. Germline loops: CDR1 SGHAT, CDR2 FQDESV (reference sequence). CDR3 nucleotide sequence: TGTGCCAGCAGCTTATTCCCCGGACAGGGGGGGCAAGAGACCCAGTACTTC. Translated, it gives CASSLFPGQGGQETQYF.